Below, 15 T cell receptor beta chains from the same sample are listed, as sequenced in a study of OX40 agonist ivuxolimab in advanced cancers. Produced via immunoSEQ multiplex PCR; TCRdb's table is partial and in-frame only. The sample holds 60,000 to 75,000 clones, roughly 84% seen once. The source material was CD4+ or CD8+ T cells sorted from blood, sampled in a trial of the OX40 agonist ivuxolimab. The receptors were sampled from an adult with an advanced solid tumor such as melanoma, head and neck, liver or kidney cancer.

The chain has TRBV5-1 and TRBJ2-2, with TRBD2 identical over 10 bases. Germline V gene sequence: CDR1 SGHRS, CDR2 YFSETQ. Trimming cost V 3 bases and J 4 bases; bases outside gene matches: 6. The CDR3 extends over 16 amino acids. CDR3 sequence (DNA): TGCGCCAGCAGCTCCGGACTAGCGGCCATCACCGGGGAGCTGTTTTTT. This translates into CASSSGLAAITGELFF.

J is TRBJ2-3 and V is TRBV4-1; the D gene is possibly TRBD1 (6 bases). The CDR3 is 16 amino acids. Germline V gives CDR1 MGHRA, CDR2 YSYEKL. Deletions cut 4 bases from V and 2 bases from J, with 16 bases between. The CDR3 loop is CASSPGVGTHTDTQYF. The DNA of the CDR3 is TGCGCCAGCAGCCCAGGGGTAGGGACACACACAGATACGCAGTATTTT.

The rearrangement links TRBV5-1 to TRBJ1-1, with D possibly being TRBD1 (5 bases). CDR3 length: 14 amino acids. V dropped 1 base and J dropped 2 bases, with 9 bases sitting between them. The germline CDR1 and CDR2 sequences are SGHRS and YFSETQ. The DNA of the CDR3 is TGCGCCAGCAGCTTGCAGGGATTCAACACTGAAGCTTTCTTT. Translated, it gives CASSLQGFNTEAFF.

The CDR3: CASSQTQGPNYGYTF. The CDR3 bases are TGTGCCAGCAGCCAAACACAGGGTCCTAACTATGGCTACACCTTC. V usage is TRBV7-8 and J usage is TRBJ1-2; possibly TRBD1 for D (6 bases). Per the germline V gene, CDR1 is SGHVS and CDR2 is FQNEAQ. The germline V and J ends were trimmed by 5 bases and 0 bases, with 13 bases remaining between them. This CDR3 contains 15 residues.

This rearrangement joins TRBV30 to TRBJ2-7, with TRBD1 identical over 10 bases. V dropped 4 bases and J dropped 7; count of bases not matched to a gene: 13. The CDR3 spans 15 residues. The germline gives CDR1 GTSNPN, CDR2 SVGIG (reference sequence). The CDR3 here is CAWTYRDRGLREQYF. For the CDR3, the DNA is TGTGCCTGGACCTACCGGGACAGGGGATTGAGGGAGCAGTACTTC.

The rearrangement uses TRBV19 and TRBJ1-3, with D maybe TRBD1 (6 bases). Trimming shortened V by 4 bases and J by 2 bases, and 9 bases separated the two germline ends. Per the germline V gene, CDR1 is LNHDA and CDR2 is SQIVND (reference sequence). This CDR3 contains 14 residues. CDR3 region: CASSSRTAGNTIYF. CDR3 nucleotide sequence: TGTGCCAGTAGTAGCCGGACAGCTGGAAACACCATATATTTT.

This chain connects TRBV29-1 to TRBJ2-2; weak D call: TRBD1 (5 bases). The CDR3 runs 15 residues. CDR1 and CDR2 (germline): SQVTM, ANQGSEA. The V end lost 7 bases, the J end lost 4 bases, and 19 bases lay between the germline ends. The CDR3 DNA follows: TGCAGCGCTACTCTACTTCTAGGGGCCACCGGGGAGCTGTTTTTT. It encodes CSATLLLGATGELFF.

This sequence joins TRBV19 and TRBJ2-7; 8 bases map to TRBD1. Losses at the gene ends were 1 base for V and 2 bases for J; bases not matched to a gene: 10. Germline CDR1 reads LNHDA; CDR2 reads SQIVND (reference sequence). The CDR3 runs to 17 residues. This CDR3 is CASSIGRRRTGTYEQYF. For the CDR3, the DNA is TGTGCCAGTAGTATAGGGCGGAGAAGGACAGGGACCTACGAGCAGTACTTC.

The V and J genes are TRBV6-5 and TRBJ1-1, with D hard to call. The CDR3 spans 12 residues. The germline CDR1 and CDR2 sequences are MNHEY and SVGAGI. Trimming cost V 5 bases and J 3 bases, with 7 bases left between them. The CDR3 sequence: CASSVGDTEAFF. In DNA, the CDR3 is TGTGCCAGCAGTGTTGGAGACACTGAAGCTTTCTTT.

The chain uses TRBV19 and TRBJ2-5; D perhaps matches TRBD2 (5 bases). The CDR3 runs 11 residues. Germline values: CDR1 LNHDA, CDR2 SQIVND (reference sequence). The ends were cut back, 8 bases at V and 4 bases at J, with 8 bases in the middle. This chain's CDR3 is CASGGRETQYF. The CDR3 bases are TGTGCCAGTGGTGGGAGAGAGACCCAGTACTTC.

The rearrangement links TRBV5-1 to TRBJ1-5; no reliable D call. Germline V CDR1 and CDR2: SGHRS, YFSETQ. V was trimmed by 3 bases and J by 4 bases, leaving 11 bases between them. This CDR3 has 14 amino acids. The CDR3 loop reads CASSSGERNQPQHF. Here the CDR3 DNA reads TGCGCCAGCAGCTCTGGGGAGAGGAATCAGCCCCAGCATTTT.

This chain links TRBV2 with TRBJ1-3; D is uncertain. V was shortened by 3 bases and J by 0 bases, with 6 bases between the two germline ends. The CDR3 length is 14 residues. Looked up from germline, CDR1 is SNHLY and CDR2 is FYNNEI. CDR3 in amino acids: CASSEINSGNTIYF. CDR3 coding DNA: TGTGCCAGCAGTGAGATAAACTCTGGAAACACCATATATTTT.

The V gene is TRBV2, the J gene TRBJ2-3, with D hard to call. Looked up from germline, CDR1 is SNHLY and CDR2 is FYNNEI. V lost 8 bases to trimming and J lost 6 bases, with 12 bases between them. The CDR3 length is 12 residues. CDR3 loop: CASDALYDTQYF. Written as DNA, the CDR3 is TGTGCCAGCGATGCCTTGTACGATACGCAGTATTTT.

This sequence joins TRBV19 and TRBJ2-7; TRBD1 matches at 7 bases. CDR3 size: 15 residues. Germline lookup yields CDR1 LNHDA and CDR2 SQIVND (reference sequence). The V segment lost 4 bases and the J segment 2 bases; nucleotides outside the gene matches: 8. CDR3 sequence: CASSTRGDSAYEQYF. In DNA, the CDR3 is TGTGCCAGTAGTACCCGAGGGGACAGCGCCTACGAGCAGTACTTC.

This rearrangement joins TRBV29-1 to TRBJ2-7; no reliable D call. Trimming left V 6 bases short and J 4 bases short, with 22 bases between. Germline loops: CDR1 SQVTM, CDR2 ANQGSEA. The CDR3 totals 15 residues. In DNA, the CDR3 is TGCAGCGTCAAATCCGGGCCCTGGGGTGATTACGAGCAGTACTTC. Its protein product is CSVKSGPWGDYEQYF.